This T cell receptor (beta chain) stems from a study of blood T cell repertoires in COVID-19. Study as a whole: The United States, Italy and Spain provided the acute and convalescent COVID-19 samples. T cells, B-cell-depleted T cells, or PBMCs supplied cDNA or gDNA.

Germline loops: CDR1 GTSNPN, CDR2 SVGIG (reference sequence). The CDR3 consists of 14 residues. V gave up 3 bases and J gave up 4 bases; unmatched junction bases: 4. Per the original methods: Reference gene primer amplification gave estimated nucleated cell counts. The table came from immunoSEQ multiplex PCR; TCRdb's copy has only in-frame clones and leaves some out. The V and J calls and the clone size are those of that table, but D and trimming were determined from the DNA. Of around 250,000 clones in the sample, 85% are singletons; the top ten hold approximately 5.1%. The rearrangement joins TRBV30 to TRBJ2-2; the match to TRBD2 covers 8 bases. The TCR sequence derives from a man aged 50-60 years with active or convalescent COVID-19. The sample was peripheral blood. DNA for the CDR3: TGTGCCTGGAGGGGTCTAGCGGGCACCGGGGAGCTGTTTTTT. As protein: CAWRGLAGTGELFF.